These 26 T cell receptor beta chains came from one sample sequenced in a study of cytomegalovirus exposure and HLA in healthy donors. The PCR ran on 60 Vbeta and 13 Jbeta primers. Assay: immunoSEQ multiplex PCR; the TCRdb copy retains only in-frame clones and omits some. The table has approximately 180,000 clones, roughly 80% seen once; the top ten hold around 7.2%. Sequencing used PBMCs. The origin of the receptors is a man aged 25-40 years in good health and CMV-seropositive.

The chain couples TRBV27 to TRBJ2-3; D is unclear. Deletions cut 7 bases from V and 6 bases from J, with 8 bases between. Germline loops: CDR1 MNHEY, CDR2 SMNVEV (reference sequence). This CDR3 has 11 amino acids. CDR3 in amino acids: CASTFGDTQYF. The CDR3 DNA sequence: TGTGCCAGCACCTTCGGGGATACGCAGTATTTT.

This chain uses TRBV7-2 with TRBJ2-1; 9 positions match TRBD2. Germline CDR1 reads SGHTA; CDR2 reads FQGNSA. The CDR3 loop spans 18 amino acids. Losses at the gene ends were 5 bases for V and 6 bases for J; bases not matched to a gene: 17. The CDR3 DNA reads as TGTGCCAGCAGCCACACCTCCCTAGCGGGAAGTGGGAGCAATGAGCAGTTCTTC. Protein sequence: CASSHTSLAGSGSNEQFF.

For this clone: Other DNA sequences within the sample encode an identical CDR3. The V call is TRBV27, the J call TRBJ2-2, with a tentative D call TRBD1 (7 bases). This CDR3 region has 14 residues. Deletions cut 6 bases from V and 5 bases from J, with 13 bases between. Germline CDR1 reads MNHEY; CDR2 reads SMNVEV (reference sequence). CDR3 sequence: CASSRTGGTGELFF. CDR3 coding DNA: TGTGCCAGCAGCCGGACAGGAGGGACCGGGGAGCTGTTTTTT.

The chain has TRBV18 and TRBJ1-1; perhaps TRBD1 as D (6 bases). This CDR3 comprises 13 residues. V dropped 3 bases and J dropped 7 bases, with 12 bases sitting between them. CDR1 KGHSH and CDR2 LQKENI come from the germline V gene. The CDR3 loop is CASSPLQDSEAFF. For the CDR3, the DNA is TGTGCCAGCTCACCGCTACAGGACAGTGAAGCTTTCTTT. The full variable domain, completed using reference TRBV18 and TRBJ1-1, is NAGVMQNPRHLVRRRGQEARLRCSPMKGHSHVYWYRQLPEEGLKFMVYLQKENIIDESGMPKERFSAEFPKEGPSILRIQQVVRGDSAAYFCASSPLQDSEAFFGQGTRLTVV.

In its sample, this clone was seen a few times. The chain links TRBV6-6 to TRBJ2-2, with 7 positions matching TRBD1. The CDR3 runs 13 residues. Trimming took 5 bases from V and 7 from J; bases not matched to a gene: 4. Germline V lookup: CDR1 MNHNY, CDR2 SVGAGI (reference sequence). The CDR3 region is CASSDRDFGELFF. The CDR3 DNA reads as TGTGCCAGCAGTGACAGGGATTTCGGGGAGCTGTTTTTT.

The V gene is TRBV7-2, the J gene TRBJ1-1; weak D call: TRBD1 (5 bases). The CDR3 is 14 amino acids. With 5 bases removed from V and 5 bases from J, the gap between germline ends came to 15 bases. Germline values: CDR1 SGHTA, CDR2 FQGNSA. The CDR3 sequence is CASSARRGETEAFF. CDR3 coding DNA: TGTGCCAGCAGCGCCCGGCGGGGGGAAACTGAAGCTTTCTTT. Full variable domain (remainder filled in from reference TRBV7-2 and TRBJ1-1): GAGVSQSPSNKVTEKGKDVELRCDPISGHTALYWYRQSLGQGLEFLIYFQGNSAPDKSGLPSDRFSAERTGGSVSTLTIQRTQQEDSAVYLCASSARRGETEAFFGQGTRLTVV.

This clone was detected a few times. The CDR3 DNA reads TGTGCCAGCAGTCCCGGGACAGGGAGATGGCCCCAGCATTTT. It specifies CASSPGTGRWPQHF. The J gene is TRBJ1-5, the V gene TRBV28, with 9 positions matching TRBD1. The junction had 8 bases not matched to a gene; V was cut back by 5 bases and J by 9 bases. This CDR3 is 14 amino acids long. Germline CDR1 reads MDHEN; CDR2 reads SYDVKM.

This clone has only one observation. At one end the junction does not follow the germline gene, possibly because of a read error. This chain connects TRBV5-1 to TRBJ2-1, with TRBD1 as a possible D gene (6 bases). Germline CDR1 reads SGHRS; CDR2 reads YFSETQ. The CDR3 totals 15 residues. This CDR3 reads CASSLAEGQYTEQFF. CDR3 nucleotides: TGCGCCAGCAGCTTGGCCGAAGGACAGTACACTGAGCAGTTCTTC.

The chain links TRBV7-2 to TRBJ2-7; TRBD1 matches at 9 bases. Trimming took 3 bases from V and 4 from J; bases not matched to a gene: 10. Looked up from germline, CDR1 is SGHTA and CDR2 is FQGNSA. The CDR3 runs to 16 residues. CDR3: CASSLSQDRGLYEQYF. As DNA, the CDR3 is TGTGCCAGCAGCTTGTCTCAAGACAGGGGGTTATACGAGCAGTACTTC.

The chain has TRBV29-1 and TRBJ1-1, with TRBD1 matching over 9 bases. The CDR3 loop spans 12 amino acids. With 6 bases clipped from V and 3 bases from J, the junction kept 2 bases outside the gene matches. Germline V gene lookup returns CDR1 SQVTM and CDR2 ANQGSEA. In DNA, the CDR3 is TGCAGCGTCGACAGGGGGGACACTGAAGCTTTCTTT. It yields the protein CSVDRGDTEAFF.

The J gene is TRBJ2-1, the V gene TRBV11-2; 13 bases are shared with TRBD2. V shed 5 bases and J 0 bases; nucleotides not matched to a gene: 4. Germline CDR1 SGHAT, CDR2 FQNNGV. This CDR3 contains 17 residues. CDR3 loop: CASSLRTSGSSYNEQFF. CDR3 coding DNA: TGTGCCAGCAGCCTACGGACTAGCGGGAGCTCCTACAATGAGCAGTTCTTC.

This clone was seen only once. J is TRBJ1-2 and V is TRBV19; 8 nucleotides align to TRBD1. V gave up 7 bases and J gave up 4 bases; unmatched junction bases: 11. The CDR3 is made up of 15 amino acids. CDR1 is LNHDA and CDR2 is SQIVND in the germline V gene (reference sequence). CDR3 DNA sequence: TGTGCCAGTATGGACAGGGTCGAGGGGAGCTATGGCTACACCTTC. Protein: CASMDRVEGSYGYTF.

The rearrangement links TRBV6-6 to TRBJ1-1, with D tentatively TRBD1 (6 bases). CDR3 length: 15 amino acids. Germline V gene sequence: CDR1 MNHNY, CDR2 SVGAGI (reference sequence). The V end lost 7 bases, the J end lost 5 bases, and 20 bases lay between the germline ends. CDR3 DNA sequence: TGTGCCAGCATTCCTCCGCGGGGGGCGCGTACTGAAGCTTTCTTT. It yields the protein CASIPPRGARTEAFF.

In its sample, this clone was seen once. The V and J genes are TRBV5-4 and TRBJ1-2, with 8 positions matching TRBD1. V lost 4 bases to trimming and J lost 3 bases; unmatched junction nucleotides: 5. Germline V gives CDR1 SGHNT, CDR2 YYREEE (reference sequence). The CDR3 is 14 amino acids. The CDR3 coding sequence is TGTGCCAGCAGCAAGGGACAGGTATACTATGGCTACACCTTC. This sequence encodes CASSKGQVYYGYTF.

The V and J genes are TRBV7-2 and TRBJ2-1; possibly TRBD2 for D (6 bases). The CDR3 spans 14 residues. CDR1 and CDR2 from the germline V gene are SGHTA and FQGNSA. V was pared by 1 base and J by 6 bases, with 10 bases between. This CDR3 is CASSLVDGGNEQFF. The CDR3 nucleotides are TGTGCCAGCAGCTTAGTTGACGGGGGCAATGAGCAGTTCTTC.

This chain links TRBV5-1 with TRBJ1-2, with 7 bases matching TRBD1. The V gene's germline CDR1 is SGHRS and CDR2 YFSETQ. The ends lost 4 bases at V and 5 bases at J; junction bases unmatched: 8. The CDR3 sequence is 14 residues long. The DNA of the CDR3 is TGCGCCAGCAGCACCGGGACAGAATTGTATGGCTACACCTTC. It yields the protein CASSTGTELYGYTF.

CDR3 amino acids: CASSFRSYNSPLHF. The DNA for the CDR3 is TGTGCCAGCAGTTTTCGCTCCTATAATTCACCCCTCCACTTT. The chain combines TRBV27 with TRBJ1-6; D gene uncertain. This CDR3 contains 14 residues. The germline V gene encodes CDR1 MNHEY and CDR2 SMNVEV (reference sequence). V was clipped by 3 bases and J by 0 bases, with 3 bases between them.

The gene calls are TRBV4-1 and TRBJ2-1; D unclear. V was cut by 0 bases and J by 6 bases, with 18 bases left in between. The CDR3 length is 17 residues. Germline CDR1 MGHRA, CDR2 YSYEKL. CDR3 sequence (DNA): TGCGCCAGCAGCCAAGACCCCCTGACAATCCACCTCAATGAGCAGTTCTTC. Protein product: CASSQDPLTIHLNEQFF.

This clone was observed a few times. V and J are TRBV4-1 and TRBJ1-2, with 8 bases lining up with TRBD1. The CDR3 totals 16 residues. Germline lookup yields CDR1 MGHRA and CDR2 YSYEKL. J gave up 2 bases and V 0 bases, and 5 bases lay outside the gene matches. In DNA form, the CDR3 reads TGCGCCAGCAGCCAAGATCGGAGACAGGGGAACTATGGCTACACCTTC. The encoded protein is CASSQDRRQGNYGYTF.

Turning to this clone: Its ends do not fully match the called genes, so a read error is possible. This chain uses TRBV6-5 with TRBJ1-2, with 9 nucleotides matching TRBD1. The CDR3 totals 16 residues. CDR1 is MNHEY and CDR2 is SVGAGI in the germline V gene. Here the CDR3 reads CASSSRTGEELYGSYF. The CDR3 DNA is TGTGCCAGCAGTTCGCGGACAGGGGAGGAACTCTATGGCTCGTACTTC.

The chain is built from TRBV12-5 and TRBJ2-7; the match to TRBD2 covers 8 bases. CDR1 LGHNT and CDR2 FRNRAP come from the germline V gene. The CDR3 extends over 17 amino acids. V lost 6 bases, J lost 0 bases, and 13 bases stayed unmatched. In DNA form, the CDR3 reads TGTGCTAGTGGCAGAGGACACAAAGCGGGAGACTCCTACGAGCAGTACTTC. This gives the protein CASGRGHKAGDSYEQYF.

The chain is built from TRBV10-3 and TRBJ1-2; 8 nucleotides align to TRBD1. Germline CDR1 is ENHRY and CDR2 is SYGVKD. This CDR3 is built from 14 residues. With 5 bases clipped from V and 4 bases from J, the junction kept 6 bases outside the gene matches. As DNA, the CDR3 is TGTGCCATCAGTTCAGGGGGCGAGGGCTATGGCTACACCTTC. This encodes CAISSGGEGYGYTF.

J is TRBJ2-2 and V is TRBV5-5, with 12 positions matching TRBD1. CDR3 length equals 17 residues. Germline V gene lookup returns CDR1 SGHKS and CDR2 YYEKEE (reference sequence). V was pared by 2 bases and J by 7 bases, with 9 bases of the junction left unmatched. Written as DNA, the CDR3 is TGTGCCAGCAGCTTAGGAGGGACAGGGGGCGCGGTCGGGGAGCTGTTTTTT. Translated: CASSLGGTGGAVGELFF.

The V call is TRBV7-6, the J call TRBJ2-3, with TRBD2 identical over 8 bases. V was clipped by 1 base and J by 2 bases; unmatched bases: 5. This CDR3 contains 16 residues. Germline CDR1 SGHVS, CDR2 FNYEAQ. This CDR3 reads CASSLGGTSATDTQYF. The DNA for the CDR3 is TGTGCCAGCAGCTTAGGGGGGACTAGTGCCACAGATACGCAGTATTTT.

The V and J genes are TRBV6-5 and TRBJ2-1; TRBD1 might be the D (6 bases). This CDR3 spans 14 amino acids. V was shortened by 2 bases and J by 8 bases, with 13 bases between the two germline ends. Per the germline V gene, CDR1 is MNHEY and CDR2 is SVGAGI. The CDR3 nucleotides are TGTGCCAGCAGTTACAACAGGGAGCCTTATGAGCAGTTCTTC. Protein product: CASSYNREPYEQFF.

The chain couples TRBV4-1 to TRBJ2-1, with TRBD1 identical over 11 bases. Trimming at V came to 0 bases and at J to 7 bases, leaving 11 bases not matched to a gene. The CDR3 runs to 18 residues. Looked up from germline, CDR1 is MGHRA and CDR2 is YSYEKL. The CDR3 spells CASSQDPDRGLLYNEQFF. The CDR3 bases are TGCGCCAGCAGCCAAGACCCGGACAGGGGGCTTTTATATAATGAGCAGTTCTTC.